These 18 T cell receptor beta chains share one sample of origin, sequenced in a study of T cells in Graves' hyperthyroidism and ophthalmopathy. TCR beta CDR3 regions were amplified from RNA. The HTBI primer set drove a first-round RT-PCR of the TCR CDR3. TCRdb analysed the multiplex PCR reads with MiXCR anew, one entry per CDR3 protein. Of 550,000 to 800,000 distinct CDR3 sequences in the sample, about 15% were seen once. The sample taken for sequencing was blood. The receptors here all came from a man between 18 and 35 years old with Graves' hyperthyroidism.

This clonotype showed up many times. V gene TRBV6-2 or TRBV6-3 combines with J gene TRBJ1-1; 11 bases agree with TRBD1. This CDR3 comprises 16 residues. V dropped 2 bases and J dropped 5; count of bases not matched to a gene: 7. CDR1 and CDR2 from the germline V gene are MNHEY and SVGEGT. The CDR3 is CASSYPGQGGQTEAFF. CDR3 DNA: TGTGCCAGCAGTTACCCGGGACAGGGGGGTCAAACTGAAGCTTTCTTT.

There are a few counts of this clonotype. The chain employs TRBV29-1 and TRBJ1-2; D may be TRBD1 (6 bases). Germline lookup yields CDR1 SQVTM and CDR2 ANQGSEA. V lost 8 bases to trimming and J lost 0 bases, with 13 bases between them. The CDR3 spans 13 residues. The DNA for the CDR3 is TGCAGCACCTTAAGGGGGGCTAACTATGGCTACACCTTC. Its translation is CSTLRGANYGYTF.

A few counts support this clonotype. V usage is TRBV19 and J usage is TRBJ2-1; 10 nucleotides align to TRBD2. Losses at the gene ends were 4 bases for V and 5 bases for J; bases not matched to a gene: 5. The CDR3 runs 15 residues. Germline CDR1 and CDR2: LNHDA and SQIVND (reference sequence). Written as DNA, the CDR3 is TGTGCCAGTAGTAAGACTAGCGGGCATCACAATGAGCAGTTCTTC. It encodes CASSKTSGHHNEQFF. The complete variable domain, with remaining parts taken from reference TRBV19 and TRBJ2-1, reads DGGITQSPKYLFRKEGQNVTLSCEQNLNHDAMYWYRQDPGQGLRLIYYSQIVNDFQKGDIAEGYSVSREKKESFPLTVTSAQKNPTAFYLCASSKTSGHHNEQFFGPGTRLTVL.

Only a few counts were recorded for this clonotype. The chain uses TRBV2 and TRBJ1-1, with D unclear. This CDR3 region has 12 residues. Germline values: CDR1 SNHLY, CDR2 FYNNEI. V was shortened by 7 bases and J by 11 bases, with 17 bases between the two germline ends. CDR3 region: CASNLVVPDAFF. The CDR3 DNA reads TGTGCCAGCAATCTGGTCGTTCCGGACGCTTTCTTT.

In this sample, this clonotype turned up a few times. J is TRBJ1-3 and V is TRBV6-5; a weak D match, TRBD1 (5 bases). With 0 bases removed from V and 0 bases from J, the gap between germline ends came to 6 bases. From germline, CDR1 is MNHEY and CDR2 SVGAGI. There are 15 residues in the CDR3. The CDR3 DNA reads TGTGCCAGCAGTTACTCAGGGGCCTCTGGAAACACCATATATTTT. This encodes CASSYSGASGNTIYF.

The gene calls are TRBV7-2 and TRBJ1-4, with a tentative D call TRBD1 (5 bases). Looked up from germline, CDR1 is SGHTA and CDR2 is FQGNSA. V lost 8 bases, J lost 7 bases, and 17 bases lay in between. The CDR3 is 14 residues long. The CDR3 is CASSRGPGGEKLFF. CDR3 DNA: TGTGCCAGCTCTCGGGGACCCGGTGGTGAAAAACTGTTTTTT.

This clonotype has just a few counts. The V call is TRBV15, the J call TRBJ2-7; tentatively, D is TRBD1 (6 bases). CDR3 size: 15 residues. Germline values: CDR1 LNHNV, CDR2 YYDKDF (reference sequence). Between the trimmed V and J ends, which lost 3 bases and 5 bases, there was a span of 17 bases. The CDR3 loop is CATSSLLRTENEQYF. The DNA of the CDR3 is TGTGCCACCAGCAGTTTATTAAGGACAGAAAACGAGCAGTACTTC.

This clonotype was seen a handful of times. This sequence joins TRBV15 and TRBJ2-7; TRBD2 matches at 10 bases. Unmatched junction bases numbered 4, after V lost 3 bases and J lost 2 bases. CDR1 and CDR2 (germline): LNHNV, YYDKDF (reference sequence). The CDR3 has 15 amino acids. The CDR3 coding sequence is TGTGCCACCAGCAGTGGGCTAGCGGGAGCCTACGAGCAGTACTTC. Residues: CATSSGLAGAYEQYF.

This chain joins TRBV6-1 and TRBJ2-6; D not resolved. Germline-derived CDR1 and CDR2 are MNHNS and SASEGT. The CDR3 totals 14 residues. V gave up 6 bases and J gave up 0 bases, with 6 bases separating them. The CDR3 region has the DNA TGTGCCAGCAGATCTACCTCTGGGGCCAACGTCCTGACTTTC. Translation gives CASRSTSGANVLTF.

This clonotype was seen at least ten times. The CDR3 reads CAWRPPGQFYGYTF. CDR3 sequence (DNA): TGTGCCTGGAGGCCCCCCGGACAATTTTATGGCTACACCTTC. The chain couples TRBV30 to TRBJ1-2; the D gene is possibly TRBD1 (5 bases). Trimming cost V 3 bases and J 5 bases, with 16 bases left between them. There are 14 residues in the CDR3. Germline V gene sequence: CDR1 GTSNPN, CDR2 SVGIG (reference sequence).

On this clonotype itself: A much more abundant neighbour one base away suggests this may be a read error. The chain has TRBV3-1 and TRBJ2-2; no reliable D call. The germline V gene encodes CDR1 LGHDT and CDR2 YNNKEL (reference sequence). V gave up 0 bases and J gave up 9 bases, with 5 bases separating them. The CDR3 loop spans 12 amino acids. The CDR3 loop reads CASSQDSRELFF. CDR3 in DNA: TGTGCCAGCAGCCAAGACTCCAGGGAGCTGTTTTTT.

There are many counts of this clonotype. This chain links TRBV6-1 with TRBJ1-2; no clear D. The CDR3 runs to 15 residues. The germline V and J ends were trimmed by 0 bases and 1 base, with 9 bases remaining between them. Germline CDR1 MNHNS, CDR2 SASEGT. CDR3: CASSEATLNNYGYTF. The DNA of the CDR3 is TGTGCCAGCAGTGAAGCGACCTTGAATAACTATGGCTACACCTTC.

The sample holds many counts of this clonotype. The V and J genes are TRBV20-1 and TRBJ2-3; 9 nucleotides line up with TRBD1. Per germline, CDR1 DFQATT and CDR2 SNEGSKA (reference sequence). The CDR3 totals 14 residues. Losses at the gene ends were 5 bases for V and 4 bases for J; bases not matched to a gene: 7. The DNA for the CDR3 is TGCAGTGCTCGCAGGGACAGGGAGGCAGATACGCAGTATTTT. Translating gives CSARRDREADTQYF.

This clonotype was detected a few times. CDR3 amino acids: CASSPRQVLYNSPLHF. Written as DNA, the CDR3 is TGTGCCAGCAGCCCAAGACAGGTTCTCTATAATTCACCCCTCCACTTT. The chain has TRBV27 and TRBJ1-6; a weak D match, TRBD1 (6 bases). With 6 bases removed from V and 3 bases from J, the gap between germline ends came to 15 bases. CDR3 size: 16 residues. Per the germline V gene, CDR1 is MNHEY and CDR2 is SMNVEV (reference sequence).

This clonotype was seen many times. The rearrangement links TRBV28 to TRBJ2-7, with 7 nucleotides matching TRBD2. The CDR3 covers 14 residues. Germline CDR1 is MDHEN and CDR2 is SYDVKM. The junction had 7 bases not matched to a gene; V was cut back by 3 bases and J by 5 bases. In DNA form, the CDR3 reads TGTGCCAGCAGTTTCGGGGGAGGGCGCGACGAGCAGTACTTC. Protein product: CASSFGGGRDEQYF.

This clonotype occurred many times. V and J are TRBV15 and TRBJ2-7; TRBD1 is a possible D gene (5 bases). The germline V gene has CDR1 LNHNV and CDR2 YYDKDF (reference sequence). The CDR3 extends over 16 amino acids. The V end was cut by 1 base, the J end by 0 bases, with 13 bases between. The CDR3 nucleotides are TGTGCCACCAGCAGAGGGAAGACAGCCGACTCCTACGAGCAGTACTTC. Residues: CATSRGKTADSYEQYF.

The chain carries TRBV28 and TRBJ2-1, with 7 nucleotides matching TRBD2. CDR3 length: 14 residues. V was clipped by 5 bases and J by 5 bases; unmatched bases: 6. CDR1 and CDR2 from the germline V gene are MDHEN and SYDVKM. The CDR3 region is CASSDRLAHNEQFF. CDR3 nucleotide sequence: TGTGCCAGCAGTGACCGACTAGCCCACAATGAGCAGTTCTTC.

Many counts were recorded for this clonotype. The V gene is TRBV2, the J gene TRBJ1-2, with 7 bases fitting TRBD1. The CDR3 is 14 residues long. The germline V gene encodes CDR1 SNHLY and CDR2 FYNNEI. With V trimmed by 2 bases and J by 4 bases, 4 bases remained unmatched. CDR3 loop: CASSESGTVYGYTF. The DNA of the CDR3 is TGTGCCAGCAGTGAAAGCGGGACAGTCTATGGCTACACCTTC.